A selection of T cell receptor beta chains follows, all from one sample in a study of T cell responses to AZD1222 COVID-19 vaccine. Profiled with immunoSEQ multiplex PCR; TCRdb holds only in-frame clones, not every one. The data contain about 100,000 clones, approximately 91% of them singletons. This sample comprised peripheral blood, obtained on day 0 of AZD1222 vaccination. Source of these receptors: an adult in good health. Each CDR3 is given with its conserved first and last residue. The order of the fields is V gene, D gene, clone size, J gene, CDR3 protein, CDR3 DNA. The D gene is left open where the match is weak. Rows may omit the clone size; those that give it use once, few, many or a size class.

TRBV7-2	TRBD1	NA	TRBJ1-1	CASSLVQGTTEAFF	TGTGCCAGCAGCTTAGTACAGGGGACCACTGAAGCTTTCTTT
TRBV9	TRBD2	NA	TRBJ2-2	CASSVEGGRGTGELFF	TGTGCCAGCAGCGTAGAGGGCGGGAGAGGCACCGGGGAGCTGTTTTTT
TRBV12-5	NA	NA	TRBJ1-5	CASGVANQPQHF	TGTGCTAGTGGCGTAGCGAATCAGCCCCAGCATTTT
TRBV5-6	NA	NA	TRBJ1-6	CASSSTSSYNSPLHF	TGTGCCAGCAGCTCGACCAGCTCCTATAATTCACCCCTCCACTTT
TRBV10-3	NA	NA	TRBJ1-1	CAISGHPTAGVETEAFF	TGTGCCATCAGTGGCCATCCGACCGCAGGGGTGGAGACTGAAGCTTTCTTT
TRBV7-2	NA	NA	TRBJ1-2	CASSLVGDSYGYTF	TGTGCCAGCAGCTTAGTGGGGGACTCCTATGGCTACACCTTC
TRBV5-8	TRBD1	once	TRBJ1-5	CASSSPGQGIKPQHF	TGTGCCAGCAGCTCGCCAGGACAGGGGATCAAGCCCCAGCATTTT
TRBV2	NA	NA	TRBJ1-3	CASSDPRSGNTIYF	TGTGCCAGCAGTGACCCGCGCTCTGGAAACACCATATATTTT
TRBV11-2	NA	NA	TRBJ1-2	CASSRTTGDFNYGYTF	TGTGCCAGCAGTCGAACGACAGGAGATTTTAACTATGGCTACACCTTC
TRBV28	NA	NA	TRBJ1-1	CASSLRTNTGNTEAFF	TGTGCCAGCAGTTTAAGGACAAATACGGGGAACACTGAAGCTTTCTTT
TRBV6-5	TRBD1	NA	TRBJ2-7	CASSYRGTEYF	TGTGCCAGCAGTTACAGAGGGACAGAGTACTTC
TRBV10-3	NA	NA	TRBJ1-3	CAISERTASGNTIYF	TGTGCCATCAGTGAGCGGACAGCCTCTGGAAACACCATATATTTT
TRBV10-3	NA	NA	TRBJ2-5	CAISEIGSVGETQYF	TGTGCCATCAGTGAGATTGGTAGCGTGGGGGAGACCCAGTACTTC
TRBV28	TRBD1	once	TRBJ1-3	CASSRLGGVFGPGNTIYF	TGTGCCAGCAGTAGATTAGGGGGCGTTTTCGGTCCTGGAAACACCATATATTTT
TRBV6-4	TRBD2	NA	TRBJ2-7	CASSASSGSYEQYF	TGTGCCAGCAGTGCATCGAGCGGGAGCTACGAGCAGTACTTC
TRBV5-1	NA	NA	TRBJ2-5	CASSLTTVQETQYF	TGCGCCAGCAGCTTGACGACAGTTCAAGAGACCCAGTACTTC
TRBV7-7	NA	NA	TRBJ2-3	CASSLVGGSTDTQYF	TGTGCCAGCAGCTTAGTTGGGGGTAGCACAGATACGCAGTATTTT
TRBV9	TRBD2	NA	TRBJ2-3	CASSPRTSGYTDTQYF	TGTGCCAGCAGCCCCCGGACTAGCGGATACACAGATACGCAGTATTTT
TRBV27	NA	once	TRBJ1-2	CASSLQQSANYGYTF	TGTGCCAGCAGTTTACAGCAGTCGGCTAACTATGGCTACACCTTC
TRBV27	NA	NA	TRBJ2-2	CASNAGHIPNTGELFF	TGTGCCAGCAATGCCGGACATATACCGAACACCGGGGAGCTGTTTTTT